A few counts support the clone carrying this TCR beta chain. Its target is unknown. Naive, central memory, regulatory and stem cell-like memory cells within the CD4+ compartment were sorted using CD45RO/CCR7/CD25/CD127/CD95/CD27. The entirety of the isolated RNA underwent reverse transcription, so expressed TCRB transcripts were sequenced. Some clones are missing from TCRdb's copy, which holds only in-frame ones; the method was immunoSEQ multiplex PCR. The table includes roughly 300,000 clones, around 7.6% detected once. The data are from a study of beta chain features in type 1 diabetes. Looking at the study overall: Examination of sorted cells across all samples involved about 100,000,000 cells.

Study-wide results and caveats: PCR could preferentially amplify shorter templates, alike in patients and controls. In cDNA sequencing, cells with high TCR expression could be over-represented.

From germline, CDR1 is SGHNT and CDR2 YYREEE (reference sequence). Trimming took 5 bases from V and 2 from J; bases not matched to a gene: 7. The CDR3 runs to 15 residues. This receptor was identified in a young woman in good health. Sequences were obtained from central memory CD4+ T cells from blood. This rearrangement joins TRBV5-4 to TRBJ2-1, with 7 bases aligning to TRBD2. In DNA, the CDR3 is TGTGCCAGCAGTCTCCAGCGGGAACCCTACAATGAGCAGTTCTTC. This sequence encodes CASSLQREPYNEQFF. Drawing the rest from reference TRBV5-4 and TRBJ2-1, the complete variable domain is ETGVTQSPTHLIKTRGQQVTLRCSSQSGHNTVSWYQQALGQGPQFIFQYYREEENGRGNFPPRFSGLQFPNYSSELNVNALELDDSALYLCASSLQREPYNEQFFGPGTRLTVL.